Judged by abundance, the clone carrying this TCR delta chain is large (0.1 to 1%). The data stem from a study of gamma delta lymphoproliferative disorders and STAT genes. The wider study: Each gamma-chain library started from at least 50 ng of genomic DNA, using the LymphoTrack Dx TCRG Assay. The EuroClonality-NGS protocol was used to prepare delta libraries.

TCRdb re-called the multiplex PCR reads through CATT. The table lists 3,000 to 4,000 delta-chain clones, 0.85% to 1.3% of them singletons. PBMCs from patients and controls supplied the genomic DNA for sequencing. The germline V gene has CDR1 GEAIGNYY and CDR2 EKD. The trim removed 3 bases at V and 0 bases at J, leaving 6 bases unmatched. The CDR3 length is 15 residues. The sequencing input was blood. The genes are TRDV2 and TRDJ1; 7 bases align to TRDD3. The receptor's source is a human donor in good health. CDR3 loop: CACDALGANTDKLIF. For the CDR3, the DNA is TGTGCCTGTGACGCTCTGGGGGCGAACACCGATAAACTCATCTTT.